This T cell receptor beta chain was captured in a study of PD-1 blockade in classical Hodgkin lymphoma. Each patient relapsed following autologous stem cell transplantation, and prior brentuximab vedotin exposure differed. This clone has just one count. No antigen is known for it. Clones were sequenced by immunoSEQ multiplex PCR, and TCRdb holds only the in-frame ones, with some missing. The table has roughly 42,000 clones, roughly three quarters seen once. Findings and caveats of the study: Newly diagnosed patients were said to have less baseline TCR diversity than healthy donors did. It was among complete responders that baseline diversity resembled that of newly diagnosed patients.

The V end was cut by 4 bases, the J end by 2 bases, with 17 bases between. The CDR3 extends over 15 amino acids. The V gene's germline CDR1 is GTSNPN and CDR2 SVGIG (reference sequence). The starting material was peripheral blood mononuclear cells (PBMCs), obtained at baseline. The rearrangement uses TRBV30 and TRBJ1-1, with a tentative D call TRBD1 (5 bases). This TCR was sampled from a human donor with classical Hodgkin lymphoma. The CDR3 nucleotides read TGTGCCTGGAATACTTGGGGGGGAGGTAACACTGAAGCTTTCTTT. Its translation: CAWNTWGGGNTEAFF.